What follows describes a single T cell receptor beta chain. This clonotype was observed a handful of times. Its specific antigen is unknown. Base qualities are not provided; no much larger clone lies one nucleotide away. The entry originates in a study of relationships among human T cell subsets (dated by TCRdb to about 2010). Regarding the study in general: Sequencing was performed on eight distinct blood T cell populations: pan T, CD8 cytotoxic, regulatory, Th1, Th2, naive plus transitional, activated and memory cells.

CD4+CD25+ regulatory T cells were selected from positively selected CD4+ cells using anti-CD25 beads. T cell subsets were isolated with Miltenyi superparamagnetic beads coated with subset-specific monoclonal antibodies. Every T cell population was isolated from peripheral blood. Whole blood was subjected to Ficoll separation to obtain mononuclear cells, from which monocytes were subsequently depleted using anti-CD14 microbeads. The isolated cell populations were resuspended in RNAprotect reagent immediately. The trim is 7 bases for V and 1 base for J, with a gap of 20 bases between the germline ends. Taken from the germline V gene, the CDR1 and CDR2 loops are MDHEN and SYDVKM. From the cysteine up to the phenylalanine, the CDR3 has a length of 17 residues. The CDR3 DNA has 51 bases and is translated from base 1. Broader findings and caveats from the paper: The seven subsets showed no statistically significant differences in V, D and J usage, CDR3 length, or N-nucleotide additions. The bead-based sorting could not exclude a CD4+CD8+ double-positive population. While more than 55% of CD8+ cytotoxic sequences came from clones with more than 100 reads, the regulatory and Th2 subsets had few clones of that kind. The considerable overlap in CDR3s among Th1, Th2 and regulatory T cells was taken as suggesting that cell fate choices are stochastic.

The library was obtained by multiplex PCR. The sequencing machine was a 454 GS FLX. Semiquantitative ARM-PCR was used to amplify the TCR alpha and beta CDR3 regions from mRNA. In ARM-PCR, tagged nested gene-specific primers were applied first, and communal superprimers then carried out the exponential amplification. Nested primers were removed by exonuclease before the second amplification round on first-round PCR products. The amplicons were sequenced on the 454 platform, which can rapidly sequence millions of DNA fragments without cloning bias. A read counted as effective if the read could be mapped to both V and J germline segments. In the authors' own workflow: IRmap, which uses pyromap, a Smith-Waterman modification adapted to 454 sequencing errors, was used to assign reads to germline V, D and J segments. Cutoffs set at the 99th percentile of alignment scores from simulated random sequences were applied to filter D-beta assignments. CDR3 was defined as the amino acids lying between the conserved V-segment Y[YFLI]C motif and the J-segment [FW]GXGT motif. A compound Poisson process model, previously applied to large-scale EST data, was used to estimate repertoire diversity. A procedure for detecting cross-contamination was used to argue that sample contamination was not the source of the shared CDR3s. TCRdb reanalyzed the raw reads on its own, using fastp at Q25 for trimming and MiXCR for clone calling, and kept in-frame beta chains. When rows share a CDR3 protein, they turn into one entry using the most common DNA and genes. TCRdb, not the authors, supplied the V and J calls. The sample data list approximately 13,000 distinct CDR3 sequences, and about 55% of these were observed just once. The ten largest account for roughly 2% of the sample.

The sample taken for sequencing was Tregs sorted from blood. The clonotype comes from a middle-aged man in good health. The rearranged segments are TRBV28 and TRBJ2-1; 6 matching bases give a weak D call of TRBD1. The DNA is TGTGCCAGCAAGGGAGAGATGACAGGCCGATCCTACAATGAGCAGTTCTTC. The encoded protein is CASKGEMTGRSYNEQFF.